One and the same sample provided the 4 T cell receptor beta chains below, sequenced in a study of OX40 agonist ivuxolimab in advanced cancers. Sequencing used immunoSEQ multiplex PCR; TCRdb keeps in-frame clones, though not all of them. The table has over 65,000 clones, about 90% seen once. Material: CD4+ or CD8+ T cells sorted from blood, obtained in a trial of the OX40 agonist ivuxolimab. These receptors originate from an adult with an advanced solid tumor such as melanoma, head and neck, liver or kidney cancer.

The genes are TRBV5-5 and TRBJ2-5; 8 bases fit TRBD2. The length of the CDR3 is 18 residues. With 4 bases clipped from V and 2 bases from J, the junction kept 16 bases outside the gene matches. Germline CDR1 reads SGHKS; CDR2 reads YYEKEE (reference sequence). CDR3 sequence reads: CASSRSPSAGVWQETQYF. The CDR3 bases are TGTGCCAGCAGCCGTTCTCCTTCAGCGGGAGTATGGCAAGAGACCCAGTACTTC.

The V and J genes are TRBV27 and TRBJ1-2, with 9 bases aligning to TRBD1. Trimming removed 6 bases from V and 4 bases from J; junction bases left unmatched: 6. This CDR3 is 14 amino acids long. From germline, CDR1 is MNHEY and CDR2 SMNVEV (reference sequence). CDR3 sequence reads: CASRGTGRFYGYTF. The CDR3 nucleotides are TGTGCCAGCAGGGGGACAGGGAGGTTCTATGGCTACACCTTC.

The gene calls are TRBV5-5 and TRBJ2-7, with D maybe TRBD1 (5 bases). Germline V gives CDR1 SGHKS, CDR2 YYEKEE (reference sequence). V lost 4 bases, J lost 0 bases, and 8 bases lay in between. CDR3 length equals 13 residues. The CDR3 protein is CASSPTVSYEQYF. CDR3 DNA: TGTGCCAGCAGCCCGACAGTCTCCTACGAGCAGTACTTC.

This chain uses TRBV6-1 with TRBJ1-5, with D possibly matching TRBD1 (5 bases). Germline CDR1 MNHNS, CDR2 SASEGT. Trimming shortened V by 2 bases and J by 5 bases, and 19 bases separated the two germline ends. The CDR3 extends over 17 amino acids. The CDR3 loop reads CASSERRGTSGDQPQHF. The CDR3 DNA is TGTGCCAGCAGTGAAAGAAGGGGCACAAGCGGAGATCAGCCCCAGCATTTT.